This T cell receptor (beta chain) was sequenced for a study of CD8 T cells in ankylosing spondylitis. TCRdb used MiXCR to reprocess the 5' RACE reads, holding one entry per CDR3 protein. The repertoire holds around 300,000 distinct CDR3 sequences, with roughly 14% as singletons. Study-level findings and limits: Several highly homologous variants made up a TCR beta motif, and this motif appeared characteristic of ankylosing spondylitis blood.

Note on this clonotype: Its matching antigen is unknown.

This CDR3 spans 16 amino acids. The germline CDR1 and CDR2 sequences are SGDLS and YYNGEE. Trimming took off 1 base at V and 6 bases at J, with 19 bases between the two ends. Sequencing was carried out using blood, either unsorted or a sorted T cell fraction (not recorded which). J is TRBJ2-5 and V is TRBV9; TRBD1 or TRBD2 may be the D gene (6 bases each). This clonotype was sampled from a male donor with ankylosing spondylitis or in good health (not recorded which). CDR3 sequence: CASSVLSGAQRQTQYF. The CDR3 nucleotides are TGTGCCAGCAGCGTACTTTCGGGGGCCCAAAGACAGACCCAGTACTTC.